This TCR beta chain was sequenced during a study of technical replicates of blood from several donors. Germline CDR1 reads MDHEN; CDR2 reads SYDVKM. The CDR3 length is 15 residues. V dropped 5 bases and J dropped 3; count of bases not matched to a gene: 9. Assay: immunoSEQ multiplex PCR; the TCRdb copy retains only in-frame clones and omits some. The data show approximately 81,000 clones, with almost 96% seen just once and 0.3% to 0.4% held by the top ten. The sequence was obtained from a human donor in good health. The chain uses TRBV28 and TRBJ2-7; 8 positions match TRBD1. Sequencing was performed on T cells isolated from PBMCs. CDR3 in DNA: TGTGCCAGCAGTACTACCGGGACAGGATACTACGAGCAGTACTTC. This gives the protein CASSTTGTGYYEQYF.